This is a list of T cell receptor beta chains from one sample in a study of vaccination and CD4 T cells after COVID-19. Antigens of these TCRs are unknown. TCRdb analysed the PCR reads with MiXCR anew, one entry per CDR3 protein. The sample includes some 16,000 distinct CDR3 sequences, 36% of them seen just once. This specimen consisted of CD4+ T cells from blood, cultured in vitro, obtained before SARS-CoV-2 vaccination. These receptors were collected from a human donor who received a COVID-19 vaccine. Both conserved end residues are trimmed from each CDR3.

>TRBJ2-1|TRBV2
ASNNRGADNEQF
>TRBJ2-5|TRBV7-8
ASSLRGRVKGETQY
>TRBJ2-3|TRBV30
ACSGTSGSTDTQY
>TRBJ2-3|TRBV20-1
SARASGGALVGDTQY
>TRBJ2-3|TRBV30
AWGELSTGTDTQY
>TRBJ1-2|TRBV5-1
ASSFSTGDYGYT
>TRBJ2-3|TRBV30
AWSVHSGGSDTQY
>TRBJ1-2|TRBV6-1
ASRVAYGYT
>TRBJ2-7|TRBV7-9
ASSPPLAGEQY
>TRBJ2-6|TRBV20-1
SARDKPARAGANVLT
>TRBJ2-2|TRBV5-1
ASTIDVQSLTGELF
>TRBJ1-1|TRBV30
AWKQTGTGGIEAF
>TRBJ2-7|TRBV14
ASSRPGQGSYEQY
>TRBJ2-5|TRBV20-1
SARDGGDDQETQY
>TRBJ2-2|TRBV2
ASSVYRGPTGELF
>TRBJ2-3|TRBV10-1
ASLLWVMGTDTQY
>TRBJ2-3|TRBV6-1
AISEYGGYTQY
>TRBJ2-5|TRBV20-1
SARVVERGYQETQY
>TRBJ2-7|TRBV19
ASTPAGGEGYEQY
>TRBJ2-7|TRBV6-5
ASSYSPGYSYEQY
>TRBJ1-6|TRBV20-1
SARIGHSSYNSPLH
>TRBJ1-1|TRBV5-1
ASSLQGLNTGAF
>TRBJ2-5|TRBV9
ASSTTEQETQY
>TRBJ1-6|TRBV2
ASSSGFGQLNSPLH
>TRBJ2-7|TRBV20-1
SANPRSSFSYEQY
>TRBJ2-3|TRBV7-2
ASSLYSLGLFTDTQY
>TRBJ2-7|TRBV19
ASSPPGAYEQY
>TRBJ1-2|TRBV20-1
SAREQGRDYGYT
>TRBJ2-1|TRBV6-5
ASSYSMLLATNEQF
>TRBJ2-7|TRBV5-4
ASSSGLASPYEQY
>TRBJ1-1|TRBV19
ASSIQANTEAF
>TRBJ2-5|TRBV20-1
SARPGQGFETQY
>TRBJ2-5|TRBV20-1
SARSGDGETQY
>TRBJ2-3|TRBV7-6
ASSLGGNADTQY
>TRBJ2-7|TRBV20-1
SARRTSGGLTTYEQY
>TRBJ1-5|TRBV30
AWSDNRRRDQPQH
>TRBJ2-1|TRBV11-3
ASAQGFSSYNEQF
>TRBJ1-2|TRBV12-3/TRBV12-4
ASSLGRGVGGYT
>TRBJ1-5|TRBV20-1
SANGQGGGQPQH
>TRBJ1-1|TRBV27
ASSVLTGAEAF
>TRBJ1-1|TRBV7-9
ASSGVSPTEAF
>TRBJ1-2|TRBV20-1
SASGSGTSGNYGYT
>TRBJ1-5|TRBV7-9
ASSLAGQGYQPQH
>TRBJ1-5|TRBV20-1
SARPLGQGNQPQH
>TRBJ2-5|TRBV6-5
ASSYSISRGQTQY
>TRBJ1-2|TRBV7-8
ASSRGDINYGYT
>TRBJ2-5|TRBV27
ASSRSSPQETQY
>TRBJ1-1|TRBV12-3/TRBV12-4
ASSGFGSEAF
>TRBJ2-5|TRBV7-9
ASSFTSGGGGRRETQY
>TRBJ1-1|TRBV11-3
ASIGPLNTEAF